This T cell receptor beta chain was sequenced in a study of cytomegalovirus exposure and HLA in healthy donors. Study-level results: High sensitivity and specificity were reportedly achieved when the classifier diagnosed cytomegalovirus status. Clonal expansion was found to be greater in HLA-associated TCR beta chains than in equally common others in a later analysis. Later analysis showed TCR association rates varying by HLA locus, highest for DRB1 and lowest for HLA-C.

V shed 3 bases and J 6 bases; nucleotides not matched to a gene: 6. Germline V gives CDR1 SQVTM, CDR2 ANQGSEA. The CDR3 contains 13 residues. The PCR made use of 60 Vbeta and 13 Jbeta primers. Original methodology: Counted up in a later analysis, unique TCR beta chains came to about 83 million, with about 9.9 million shared. The data were produced by immunoSEQ multiplex PCR, yet TCRdb's version contains in-frame clones alone and is incomplete. V, J and clone size are taken as reported in that table, and D and trimming were inferred from the DNA itself. The sample carries about 120,000 clones, approximately 82% recorded once. About this clone: No antigen is known for it.

The TCR originated in a man aged 30 to 39 in good health and CMV-seropositive. The sequencing input was PBMCs. The chain uses TRBV29-1 and TRBJ2-5; 8 nucleotides line up with TRBD1. The DNA for the CDR3 is TGCAGCGTTGAGCCAGGGGGCTGGAAGACCCAGTACTTC. It specifies CSVEPGGWKTQYF.